The clone carrying this T cell receptor (beta chain) was found many times. CDR3 length: 12 amino acids. Germline values: CDR1 SGHTA, CDR2 FQGNSA. Trimming took off 5 bases at V and 4 bases at J, with 7 bases between the two ends. Unique molecular identifiers were used in preparing the TCRbeta library. TCRdb reprocessed the PCR reads via MiXCR and lists one record per CDR3 protein. Among tens of thousands of distinct CDR3 sequences listed, under 6% were seen once. These data come from a study of T-cell reconstitution after alpha-beta-depleted transplantation in children. The J gene is TRBJ2-3, the V gene TRBV7-2; unclear D gene. The starting material was PBMCs, mostly from graft donor cells, obtained 60 days after TCRalphabeta/CD19-depleted stem cell transplant. This sequence originates from a female patient aged 2 to 10 who had a stem cell transplant for aplastic anemia, so the T cells may come from the graft donor. The CDR3 region is CASSQRADTQYF. CDR3 nucleotides: TGTGCCAGCAGCCAAAGGGCAGATACGCAGTATTTT.